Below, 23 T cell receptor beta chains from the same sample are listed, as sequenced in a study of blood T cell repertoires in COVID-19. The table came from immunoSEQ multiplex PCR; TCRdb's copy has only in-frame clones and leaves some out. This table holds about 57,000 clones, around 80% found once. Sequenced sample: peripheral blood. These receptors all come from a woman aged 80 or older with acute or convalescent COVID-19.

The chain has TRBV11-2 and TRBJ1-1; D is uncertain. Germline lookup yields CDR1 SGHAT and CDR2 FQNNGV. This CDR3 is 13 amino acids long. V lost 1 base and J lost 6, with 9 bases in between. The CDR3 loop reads CASSLAGRAEAFF. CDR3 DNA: TGTGCCAGCAGCTTAGCGGGAAGGGCTGAAGCTTTCTTT.

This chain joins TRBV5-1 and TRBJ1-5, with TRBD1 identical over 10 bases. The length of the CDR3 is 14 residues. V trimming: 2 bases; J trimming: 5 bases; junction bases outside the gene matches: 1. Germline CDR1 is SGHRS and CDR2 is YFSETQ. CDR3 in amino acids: CASSFGQGDQPQHF. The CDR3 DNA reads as TGCGCCAGCAGCTTTGGACAGGGGGATCAGCCCCAGCATTTT. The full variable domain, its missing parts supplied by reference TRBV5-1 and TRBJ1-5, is KAGVTQTPRYLIKTRGQQVTLSCSPISGHRSVSWYQQTPGQGLQFLFEYFSETQRNKGNFPGRFSGRQFSNSRSEMNVSTLELGDSALYLCASSFGQGDQPQHFGDGTRLSIL.

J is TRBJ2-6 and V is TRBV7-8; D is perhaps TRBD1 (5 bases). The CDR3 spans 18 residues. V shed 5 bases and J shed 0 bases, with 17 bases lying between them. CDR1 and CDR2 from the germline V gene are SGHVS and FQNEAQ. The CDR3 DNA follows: TGTGCCAGCAGCAGCACACAGGCCTTCAGCTCTGGGGCCAACGTCCTGACTTTC. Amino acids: CASSSTQAFSSGANVLTF.

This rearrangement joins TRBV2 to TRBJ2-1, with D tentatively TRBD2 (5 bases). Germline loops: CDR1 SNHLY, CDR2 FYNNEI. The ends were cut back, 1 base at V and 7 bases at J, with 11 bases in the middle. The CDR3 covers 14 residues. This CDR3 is CASSEVRGRNEQFF. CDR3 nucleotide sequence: TGTGCCAGCAGTGAAGTAAGAGGGCGGAATGAGCAGTTCTTC.

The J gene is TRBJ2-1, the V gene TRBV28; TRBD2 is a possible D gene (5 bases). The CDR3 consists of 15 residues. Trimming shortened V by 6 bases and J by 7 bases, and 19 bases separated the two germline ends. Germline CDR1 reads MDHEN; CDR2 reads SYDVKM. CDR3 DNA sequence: TGTGCCAGCAGCCCCGGGGTAGGTTCGAGGAATGAGCAGTTCTTC. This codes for CASSPGVGSRNEQFF.

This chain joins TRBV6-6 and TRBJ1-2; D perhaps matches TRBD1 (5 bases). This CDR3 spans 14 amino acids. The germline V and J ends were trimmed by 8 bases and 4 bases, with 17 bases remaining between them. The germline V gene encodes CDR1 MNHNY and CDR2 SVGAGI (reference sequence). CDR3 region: CASLKGSGGYGYTF. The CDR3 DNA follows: TGTGCCAGCCTCAAAGGGTCCGGGGGCTATGGCTACACCTTC.

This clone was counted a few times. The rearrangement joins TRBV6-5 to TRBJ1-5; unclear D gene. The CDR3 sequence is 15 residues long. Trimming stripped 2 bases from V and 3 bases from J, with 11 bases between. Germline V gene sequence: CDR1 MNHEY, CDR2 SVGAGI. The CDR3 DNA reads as TGTGCCAGCAGTTACGGCCCGGGGATCAATCAGCCCCAGCATTTT. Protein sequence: CASSYGPGINQPQHF.

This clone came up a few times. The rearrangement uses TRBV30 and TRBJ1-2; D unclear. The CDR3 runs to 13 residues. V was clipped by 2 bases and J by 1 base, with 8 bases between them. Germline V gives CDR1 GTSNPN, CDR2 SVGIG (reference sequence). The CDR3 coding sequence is TGTGCCTGGAGTCTAGGAATTAACTATGGCTACACCTTC. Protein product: CAWSLGINYGYTF. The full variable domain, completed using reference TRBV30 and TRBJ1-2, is SQTIHQWPATLVQPVGSPLSLECTVEGTSNPNLYWYRQAAGRGLQLLFYSVGIGQISSEVPQNLSASRPQDRQFILSSKKLLLSDSGFYLCAWSLGINYGYTFGSGTRLTVV.

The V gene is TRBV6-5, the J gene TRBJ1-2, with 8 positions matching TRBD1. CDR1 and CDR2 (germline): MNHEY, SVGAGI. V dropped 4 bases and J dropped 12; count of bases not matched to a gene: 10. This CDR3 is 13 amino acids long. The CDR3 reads CASSSRTGNRNTF. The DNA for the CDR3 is TGTGCCAGCAGTTCCCGGACAGGGAATAGGAACACCTTC.

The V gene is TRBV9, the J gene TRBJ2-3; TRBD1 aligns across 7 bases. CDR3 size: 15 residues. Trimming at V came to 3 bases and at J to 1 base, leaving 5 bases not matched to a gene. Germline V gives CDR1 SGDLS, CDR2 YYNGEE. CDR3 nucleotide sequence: TGTGCCAGCAGCGGACGACAGGGAGGCACAGATACGCAGTATTTT. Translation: CASSGRQGGTDTQYF.

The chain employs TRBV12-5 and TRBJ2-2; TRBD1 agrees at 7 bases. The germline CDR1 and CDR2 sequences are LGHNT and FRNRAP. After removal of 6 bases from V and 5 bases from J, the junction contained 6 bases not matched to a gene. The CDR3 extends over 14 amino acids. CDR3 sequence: CASGIPRGTGELFF. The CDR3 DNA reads TGTGCTAGTGGGATACCCAGGGGGACCGGGGAGCTGTTTTTT.

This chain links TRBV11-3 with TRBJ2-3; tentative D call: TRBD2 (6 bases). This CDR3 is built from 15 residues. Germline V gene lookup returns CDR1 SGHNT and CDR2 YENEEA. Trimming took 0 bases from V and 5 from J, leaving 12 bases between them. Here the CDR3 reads CASSLDSSREDTQYF. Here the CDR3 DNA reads TGTGCCAGCAGCTTAGATTCCTCGCGGGAAGATACGCAGTATTTT.

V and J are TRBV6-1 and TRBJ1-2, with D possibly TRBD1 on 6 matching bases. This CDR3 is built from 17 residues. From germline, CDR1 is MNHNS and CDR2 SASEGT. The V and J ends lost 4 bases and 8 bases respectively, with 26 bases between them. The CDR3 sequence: CASSARIGGQSSGGYTF. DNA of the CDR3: TGTGCCAGCAGTGCCCGAATAGGAGGACAGTCATCGGGAGGCTACACCTTC.

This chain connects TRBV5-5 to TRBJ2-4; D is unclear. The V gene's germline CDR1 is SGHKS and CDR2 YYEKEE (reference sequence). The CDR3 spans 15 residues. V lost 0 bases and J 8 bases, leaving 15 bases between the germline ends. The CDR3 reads CASSLAALPSDIQYF. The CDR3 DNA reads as TGTGCCAGCAGCTTGGCCGCACTACCATCCGACATTCAGTACTTC. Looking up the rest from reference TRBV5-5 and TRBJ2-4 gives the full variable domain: DAGVTQSPTHLIKTRGQQVTLRCSPISGHKSVSWYQQVLGQGPQFIFQYYEKEERGRGNFPDRFSARQFPNYSSELNVNALLLGDSALYLCASSLAALPSDIQYFGAGTRLSVL.

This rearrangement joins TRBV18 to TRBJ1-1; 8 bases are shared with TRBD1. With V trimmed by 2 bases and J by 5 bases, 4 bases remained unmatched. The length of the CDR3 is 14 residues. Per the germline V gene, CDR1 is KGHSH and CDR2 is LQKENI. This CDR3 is CASSPFRQGTEAFF. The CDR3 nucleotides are TGTGCCAGCTCACCATTTCGACAGGGGACTGAAGCTTTCTTT.

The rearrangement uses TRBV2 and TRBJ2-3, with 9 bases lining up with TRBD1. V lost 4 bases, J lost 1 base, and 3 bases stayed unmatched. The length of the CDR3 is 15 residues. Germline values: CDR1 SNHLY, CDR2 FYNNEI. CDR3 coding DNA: TGTGCCAGCAGTGGGGGACAGGGCCGCACAGATACGCAGTATTTT. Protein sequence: CASSGGQGRTDTQYF.

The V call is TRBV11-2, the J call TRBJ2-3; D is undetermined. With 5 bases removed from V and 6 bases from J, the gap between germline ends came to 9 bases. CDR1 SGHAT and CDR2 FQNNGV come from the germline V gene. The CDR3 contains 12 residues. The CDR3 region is CASSLGSDTQYF. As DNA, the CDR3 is TGTGCCAGCAGCCTCGGTTCGGATACGCAGTATTTT.

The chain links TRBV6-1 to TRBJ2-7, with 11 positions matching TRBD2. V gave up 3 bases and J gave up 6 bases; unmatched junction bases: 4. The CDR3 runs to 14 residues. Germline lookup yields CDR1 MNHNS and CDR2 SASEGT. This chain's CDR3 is CASSDSGRGGEQYF. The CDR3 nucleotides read TGTGCCAGCAGTGATAGCGGGAGGGGTGGCGAGCAGTACTTC.

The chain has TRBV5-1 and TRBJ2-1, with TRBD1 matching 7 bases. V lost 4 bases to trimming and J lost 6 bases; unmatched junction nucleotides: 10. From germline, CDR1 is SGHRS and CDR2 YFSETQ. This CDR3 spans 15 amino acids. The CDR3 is CASSPDRVGVNEQFF. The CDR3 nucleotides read TGCGCCAGCAGCCCAGACAGGGTCGGGGTCAATGAGCAGTTCTTC.

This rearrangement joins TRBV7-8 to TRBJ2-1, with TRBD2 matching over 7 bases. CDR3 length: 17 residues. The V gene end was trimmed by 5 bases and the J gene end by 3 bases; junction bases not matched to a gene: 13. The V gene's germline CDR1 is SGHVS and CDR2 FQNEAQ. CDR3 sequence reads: CASSARVGGGGYNEQFF. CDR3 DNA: TGTGCCAGCAGCGCCAGGGTTGGAGGCGGGGGCTACAATGAGCAGTTCTTC.

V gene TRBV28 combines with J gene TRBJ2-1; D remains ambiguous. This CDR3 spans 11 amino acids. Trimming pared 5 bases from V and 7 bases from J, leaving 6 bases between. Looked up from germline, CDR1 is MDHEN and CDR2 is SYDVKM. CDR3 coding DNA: TGTGCCAGCAGTCGAGGAAATGAGCAGTTCTTC. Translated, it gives CASSRGNEQFF.

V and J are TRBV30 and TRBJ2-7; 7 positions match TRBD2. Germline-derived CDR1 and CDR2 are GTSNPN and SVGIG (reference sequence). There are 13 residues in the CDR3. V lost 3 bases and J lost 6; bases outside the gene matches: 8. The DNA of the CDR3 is TGTGCCTGGAGCCTTGGGGGGGAGCGCGAGCAGTACTTC. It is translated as CAWSLGGEREQYF. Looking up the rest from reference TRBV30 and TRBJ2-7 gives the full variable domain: SQTIHQWPATLVQPVGSPLSLECTVEGTSNPNLYWYRQAAGRGLQLLFYSVGIGQISSEVPQNLSASRPQDRQFILSSKKLLLSDSGFYLCAWSLGGEREQYFGPGTRLTVT.

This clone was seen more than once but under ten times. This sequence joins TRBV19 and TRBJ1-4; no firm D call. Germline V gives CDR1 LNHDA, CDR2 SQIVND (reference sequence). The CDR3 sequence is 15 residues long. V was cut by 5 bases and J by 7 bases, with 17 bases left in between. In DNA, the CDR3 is TGTGCCAGTAGTCTAAGACATCAGATGCGTGAAAAACTGTTTTTT. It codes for CASSLRHQMREKLFF. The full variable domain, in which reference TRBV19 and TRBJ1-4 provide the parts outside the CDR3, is DGGITQSPKYLFRKEGQNVTLSCEQNLNHDAMYWYRQDPGQGLRLIYYSQIVNDFQKGDIAEGYSVSREKKESFPLTVTSAQKNPTAFYLCASSLRHQMREKLFFGSGTQLSVL.